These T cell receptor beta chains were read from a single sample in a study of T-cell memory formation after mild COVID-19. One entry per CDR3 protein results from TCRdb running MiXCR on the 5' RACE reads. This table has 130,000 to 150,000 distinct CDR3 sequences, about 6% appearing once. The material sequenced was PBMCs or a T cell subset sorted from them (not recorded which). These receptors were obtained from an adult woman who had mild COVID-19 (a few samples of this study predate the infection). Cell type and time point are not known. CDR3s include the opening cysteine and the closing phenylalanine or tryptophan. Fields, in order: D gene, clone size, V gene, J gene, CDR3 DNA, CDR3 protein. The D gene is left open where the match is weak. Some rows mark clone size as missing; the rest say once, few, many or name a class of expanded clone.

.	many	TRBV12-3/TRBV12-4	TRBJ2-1	TGTGCCAGCGACAGTTTCGGTTTAGGGGGGAGCTCCTACAATGAGCAGTTCTTC	CASDSFGLGGSSYNEQFF
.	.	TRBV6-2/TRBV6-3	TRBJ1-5	TGTGCCAGCAGTTACTCTGGGCGAGGGCCCCAGCATTTT	CASSYSGRGPQHF
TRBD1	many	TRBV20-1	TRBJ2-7	TGCAGTGCTCTCGGGACAGCAGACTCCTACGAGCAGTACTTC	CSALGTADSYEQYF
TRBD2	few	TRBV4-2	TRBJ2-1	TGTGCCAGCAGCCAAGGACTAGCCCCTATGGAGGGTGAGCAGTTCTTC	CASSQGLAPMEGEQFF
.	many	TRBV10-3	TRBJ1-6	TGTGCCATCAGTGAGTCGGGGGGAGTCACAAGGGATTCACCCCTCCACTTT	CAISESGGVTRDSPLHF
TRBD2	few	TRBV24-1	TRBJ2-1	TGTGCCACCAGTGACGCAGTTCTAGCGGGCGTATACAATGAGCAGTTCTTC	CATSDAVLAGVYNEQFF
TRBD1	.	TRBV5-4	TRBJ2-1	TGTGCCAGCAGTCCCGGCGGGACAGGGGGTAACGGGCAGTTCTTC	CASSPGGTGGNGQFF
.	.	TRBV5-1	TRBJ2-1	TGCGCCAGCAGCCCCCGTGGCGGGTCGTACAATGAGCAGTTCTTC	CASSPRGGSYNEQFF
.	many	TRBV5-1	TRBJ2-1	TGCGCCAGCAGCCCCGACAGGTCCTACAATGAGCAGTTCTTC	CASSPDRSYNEQFF
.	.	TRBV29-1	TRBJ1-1	TGCAGCGCCCCAGGACTGGCCGGGACTGAAGCTTTCTTT	CSAPGLAGTEAFF
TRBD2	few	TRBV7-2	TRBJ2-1	TGTGCCAGCAGCTTAGCAGCGGGAGGGGGGCGGCAGTTCTTC	CASSLAAGGGRQFF
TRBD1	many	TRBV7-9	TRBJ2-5	TGTGCCAGCAGCCGACAGGGACCGGAGACCCAGTACTTC	CASSRQGPETQYF
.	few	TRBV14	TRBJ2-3	TGTGCCAGCAGCCCCCATCTCCTACGGAAGCTAGGGGATACGCAGTATTTT	CASSPHLLRKLGDTQYF
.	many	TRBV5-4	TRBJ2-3	TGTGCCAGCAGCAGTTATGATACGCAGTATTTT	CASSSYDTQYF
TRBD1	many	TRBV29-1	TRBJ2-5	TGCAGCCGTACCTGCCTCGGGACAGGGGCTGGGCCCCAAGAGACCCAGTACTTC	CSRTCLGTGAGPQETQYF
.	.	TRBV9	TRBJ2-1	TGTGCCAGCAGCGTAGAGGTACAAAAATACAATGAGCAGTTCTTC	CASSVEVQKYNEQFF
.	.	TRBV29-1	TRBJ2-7	TGCAGCGTTGCCAATGGGCGACCCTACTACGAGCAGTACTTC	CSVANGRPYYEQYF
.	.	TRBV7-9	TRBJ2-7	TGTGCCAGCAGCCTGGGGGGGGCGGTAATCGAGCAGTACTTC	CASSLGGAVIEQYF
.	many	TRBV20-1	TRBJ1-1	TGCAGTGCTCCCGCGTCCACTGAAGCTTTCTTT	CSAPASTEAFF
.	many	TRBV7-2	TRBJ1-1	TGTGCCAGCAGCTTAGCCCCGATTCGGGGCTTGGGGACTGAAGCTTTCTTT	CASSLAPIRGLGTEAFF
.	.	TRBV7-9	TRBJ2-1	TGTGCCAGCAGCCGAGGGAATGAGCAGTTCTTC	CASSRGNEQFF
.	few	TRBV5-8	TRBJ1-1	TGTGCCAGCAGCTTGATGGGGGGTAATGAAGCTTTCTTT	CASSLMGGNEAFF
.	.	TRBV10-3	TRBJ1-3	TGTGCCATCAGTGAGGGAGTGTCCGGAAACACCATATATTTT	CAISEGVSGNTIYF
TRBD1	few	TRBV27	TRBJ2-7	TGTGCCAGCAGCTGGGACAGAGTTTCCCCTTACGAGCAGTACTTC	CASSWDRVSPYEQYF
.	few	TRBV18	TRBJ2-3	TGTGCCAGCTCACCTTCGGGAAGCGCAGATACGCAGTATTTT	CASSPSGSADTQYF
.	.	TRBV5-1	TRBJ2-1	TGCGCCACCACCACCGGGGGCGGTCTGAATGAGCAGTTCTTC	CATTTGGGLNEQFF
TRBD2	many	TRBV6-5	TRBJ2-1	TGTGCCAGCAGATATTCCCCGGGACTAGCGGGAGCTAATGAGCAGTTCTTC	CASRYSPGLAGANEQFF
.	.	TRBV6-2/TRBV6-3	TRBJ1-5	TGTGCCAGCAGTTACTCTCCAGGGGTCCGAAGTCAGCCCCAGCATTTT	CASSYSPGVRSQPQHF
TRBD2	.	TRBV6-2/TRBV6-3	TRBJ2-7	TGTGCCAGCATATTCGCGGGGGGGGCCGAGCAGTACTTC	CASIFAGGAEQYF
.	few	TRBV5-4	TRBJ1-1	TGTGCCAGCAGCTTGGATCTCGGTATGAACACTGAAGCTTTCTTT	CASSLDLGMNTEAFF
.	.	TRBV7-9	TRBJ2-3	TGTGCCAGCCCGGGGGCCGGAGATACGCAGTATTTT	CASPGAGDTQYF
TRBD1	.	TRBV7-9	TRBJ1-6	TGTGCCAGCAGCTCCCTTTGGACAGGGTCGGAGTCACCCCTCCACTTT	CASSSLWTGSESPLHF
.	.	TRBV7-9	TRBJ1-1	TGTGCCAGCAGCCTAAGTGGGGGCCACACTGAAGCTTTCTTT	CASSLSGGHTEAFF
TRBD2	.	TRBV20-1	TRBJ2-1	TGCAGTGCTAGAGATCTCCGACTAGCGGACTCCTACAATGAGCAGTTCTTC	CSARDLRLADSYNEQFF
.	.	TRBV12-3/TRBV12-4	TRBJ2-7	TGTGCCAGCAGCCCTAGCCAGGGATCGTCGCAGTACTTC	CASSPSQGSSQYF
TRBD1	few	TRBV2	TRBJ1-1	TGTGCCAGCAGTGTACGTGGACAGGGGTTCGGCACTGAAGCTTTCTTT	CASSVRGQGFGTEAFF
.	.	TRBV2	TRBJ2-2	TGTGCCAGCAGCGCCCGTAGCGCCGGGGAGCTGTTTTTT	CASSARSAGELFF
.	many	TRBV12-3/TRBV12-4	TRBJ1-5	TGTGCCAGCAGCTTAGCCCCATTGGGACATCAGCCCCAGCATTTT	CASSLAPLGHQPQHF
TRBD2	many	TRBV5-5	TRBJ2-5	TGTGCCAGCAGCTCGAGTCCGACTAGCGCAAGGGAGACCCAGTACTTC	CASSSSPTSARETQYF
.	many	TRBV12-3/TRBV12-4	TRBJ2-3	TGTGCCAGCAGTGACGGAGGAGGCACAGATACGCAGTATTTT	CASSDGGGTDTQYF
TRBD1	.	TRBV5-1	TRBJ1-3	TGCGCCAGCAGCCGGGGACAGGGAGACTCTGGAAACACCATATATTTT	CASSRGQGDSGNTIYF
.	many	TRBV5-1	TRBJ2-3	TGCGCCAGCAGCTTGGACAGGTTACCAGATACGCAGTATTTT	CASSLDRLPDTQYF
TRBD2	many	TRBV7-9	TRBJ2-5	TGTGCCAGCAACGAATGGACCACACTAGCGGGTAAAGAGACCCAGTACTTC	CASNEWTTLAGKETQYF
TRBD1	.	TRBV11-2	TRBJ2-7	TGTGCCAGCAGCCTTGACAGGGTCGATTATTACGAGCAGTACTTC	CASSLDRVDYYEQYF
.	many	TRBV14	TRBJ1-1	TGTGCCAGCAGCCAAAAGGGCCCAAGACTTAGGGGGGAAGCTTTCTTT	CASSQKGPRLRGEAFF
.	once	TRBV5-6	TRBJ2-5	TGTGCCAGCAGCTTGCGCCGGACAGAGACCCAAGAGACCCAGTACTTC	CASSLRRTETQETQYF
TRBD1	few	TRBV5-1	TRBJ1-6	TGCGCCAGCAGCTTGCTTGGGACAGGGGTTAATTCACCCCTCCACTTT	CASSLLGTGVNSPLHF
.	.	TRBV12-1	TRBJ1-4	TGTGCCAGCAGCTTTCGCAGGCCACCTTTGCCAACTAATGAAAAACTGTTTTTT	CASSFRRPPLPTNEKLFF
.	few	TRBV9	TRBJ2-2	TGTGCCAGCAGCGTGTTCTCTGCCGTAGCGGTCGGGGAGCTGTTTTTT	CASSVFSAVAVGELFF
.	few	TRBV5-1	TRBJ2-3	TGCGCCAGCAGCTTGGCGGGGGGCGGCCTACGCACAGATACGCAGTATTTT	CASSLAGGGLRTDTQYF
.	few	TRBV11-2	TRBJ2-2	TGTGCCAGCAGGGGGTACGGCAGAACCGGGGAGCTGTTTTTT	CASRGYGRTGELFF
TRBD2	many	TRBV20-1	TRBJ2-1	TGCAGTGCTAGAGTAGGTAGCGGGGGTGATGAGCAGTTCTTC	CSARVGSGGDEQFF
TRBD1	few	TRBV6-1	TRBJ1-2	TGTGCCACCAGAGGACAGGGGAGCGGCTACACCTTC	CATRGQGSGYTF
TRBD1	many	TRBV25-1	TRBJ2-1	TGTGCCAGCAGTGAATGGGAGAACAGGGGAATTGAGCAGTTCTTC	CASSEWENRGIEQFF
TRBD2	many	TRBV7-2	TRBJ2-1	TGTGCCAGCAGCTTAGCAAGGACTAGGTCCATCAATGAGCAGTTCTTC	CASSLARTRSINEQFF